Each of the 10 T cell receptor beta chains below was sequenced from the same sample in a study of PD-1 blockade in classical Hodgkin lymphoma. Method: immunoSEQ multiplex PCR; TCRdb's copy keeps in-frame clones and lacks some. The sample has just over 50,000 clones; roughly 66% are singletons. Every patient experienced relapse after autologous stem cell transplantation, and brentuximab vedotin exposure varied. Material: peripheral blood mononuclear cells (PBMCs), obtained before the second cycle of nivolumab. The receptors come from a human donor with classical Hodgkin lymphoma.

V and J are TRBV7-9 and TRBJ1-1; D is unclear. Germline CDR1 reads SEHNR; CDR2 reads FQNEAQ (reference sequence). V lost 6 bases and J 0 bases, leaving 5 bases between the germline ends. The CDR3 covers 12 residues. The CDR3 sequence is CASSLLNTEAFF. The CDR3 region has the DNA TGTGCCAGCAGTCTGCTGAACACTGAAGCTTTCTTT.

This clone was seen just once. The J gene is TRBJ1-2, the V gene TRBV6-5; TRBD1 matches at 12 bases. Germline CDR1 reads MNHEY; CDR2 reads SVGAGI. Germline trimming cut 4 bases from V and 5 bases from J; bases unmatched to any gene: 8. The CDR3 is 16 amino acids. CDR3 loop: CASSSVWDRGRYGYTF. The CDR3 nucleotides are TGTGCCAGCAGTTCCGTATGGGACAGGGGGCGGTATGGCTACACCTTC.

On this clone: Its ends do not fully match the called genes, so a read error is possible. The chain links TRBV7-9 to TRBJ1-2, with D unclear. Per the germline V gene, CDR1 is SEHNR and CDR2 is FQNEAQ (reference sequence). The CDR3 is made up of 13 amino acids. The DNA of the CDR3 is TGTGCCAGCAGCCGACCGGGAGACTACGGCTACACCTTC. It encodes CASSRPGDYGYTF.

This chain uses TRBV10-3 with TRBJ2-1; 9 bases line up with TRBD2. This CDR3 spans 14 amino acids. V was clipped by 10 bases and J by 3 bases; unmatched bases: 7. Looked up from germline, CDR1 is ENHRY and CDR2 is SYGVKD. The CDR3 DNA reads TGTGCCAGCGCGACTAGCGGCCTCTACAATGAGCAGTTCTTC. Translation gives CASATSGLYNEQFF.

The rearrangement uses TRBV7-3 and TRBJ2-3, with D unresolved. Per the germline V gene, CDR1 is SGHTA and CDR2 is FQGTGA. Trimming took off 5 bases at V and 1 base at J, with 7 bases between the two ends. There are 13 residues in the CDR3. CDR3 sequence (DNA): TGTGCCAGCAGCCCCCAGGGCACAGATACGCAGTATTTT. Residues: CASSPQGTDTQYF.

This rearrangement joins TRBV28 to TRBJ2-7; 9 positions match TRBD2. This CDR3 has 15 amino acids. Germline assignment: CDR1 MDHEN and CDR2 SYDVKM. Unmatched junction bases numbered 5, after V lost 3 bases and J lost 2 bases. CDR3 region: CASSFGSGGPYEQYF. CDR3 coding DNA: TGTGCCAGCAGTTTCGGTAGCGGGGGACCCTACGAGCAGTACTTC.

This sequence joins TRBV4-1 and TRBJ2-5, with 8 bases lining up with TRBD2. In germline, CDR1 is MGHRA, CDR2 YSYEKL. The CDR3 covers 15 residues. J lost 4 bases, V lost 0 bases, and 4 bases had no gene match. CDR3 nucleotides: TGCGCCAGCAGCCAAGAAGAGCTAGCGGGAGAGACCCAGTACTTC. Encoded protein: CASSQEELAGETQYF.

The chain has TRBV19 and TRBJ1-1; no clear D gene. V was pared by 5 bases and J by 4 bases, with 17 bases between. Germline V CDR1 and CDR2: LNHDA, SQIVND (reference sequence). This CDR3 is built from 15 residues. The CDR3 region is CASSPLTVLGTEAFF. DNA for the CDR3: TGTGCCAGTAGTCCCCTTACAGTACTGGGCACTGAAGCTTTCTTT.

Comments on this clone: The sample holds other DNA sequences that translate to the same CDR3. The rearrangement uses TRBV7-9 and TRBJ2-7; 7 positions agree with TRBD1. Germline V gene data show CDR1 as SEHNR and CDR2 as FQNEAQ (reference sequence). The CDR3 extends over 14 amino acids. V was pared by 5 bases and J by 2 bases, with 6 bases of the junction left unmatched. The CDR3 bases are TGTGCCAGCAGCCCGGGCCAGGGGGCCTACGAGCAGTACTTC. Its protein product is CASSPGQGAYEQYF.

This chain joins TRBV6-6 and TRBJ2-7; 8 bases match TRBD2. With 4 bases clipped from V and 4 bases from J, the junction kept 3 bases outside the gene matches. This CDR3 spans 13 amino acids. Germline assignment: CDR1 MNHNY and CDR2 SVGAGI (reference sequence). In DNA form, the CDR3 reads TGTGCCAGCAGTTCGGGACTAGGTTACGAGCAGTACTTC. This translates into CASSSGLGYEQYF.